The source of this T cell receptor (beta chain) is a study of cytomegalovirus exposure and HLA in healthy donors. Notes on this clone: The antigen remains undetermined.

In germline, CDR1 is SGHRS, CDR2 YFSETQ. The germline V and J ends were trimmed by 0 bases and 8 bases, with 9 bases remaining between them. The CDR3 sequence is 13 residues long. Use of 60 Vbeta and 13 Jbeta primers characterized the PCR. Some clones are missing from TCRdb's copy, which holds only in-frame ones; the method was immunoSEQ multiplex PCR. Of 100,000 to 150,000 clones in the sample, around 79% were seen once. Study results and limitations: Rare sequences made up most TCRs, while some public TCRs were found in many donors. A later analysis linked a missense variant in DCLRE1C to the trimming of TCR beta V and J genes. About 90% or about 30% of the time was how often most TCR beta V segments were productive, according to an earlier analysis.

The source of this sequence is a middle-aged woman in good health and CMV-seronegative. Sequencing used PBMCs. This sequence joins TRBV5-1 and TRBJ2-1; no clear D. The CDR3 nucleotides read TGCGCCAGCAGCTTGGCGAGATCCCATGAGCAGTTCTTC. This sequence encodes CASSLARSHEQFF.